This TCR beta chain is from a study of CD8 T cells in Susac syndrome (dated 2019 in TCRdb). Background on the whole study: Of the Susac syndrome patients who were sequenced, eight or nine were in clinical remission while five or six had clinically active disease. At the time of blood withdrawal, Susac syndrome patients were either therapy-naive, taking corticosteroids (with some also receiving IVIg), or on IVIg alone. The study used repertoire sequencing to test whether antigen drove CD8+ T cell activation and differentiation in Susac syndrome. The study compared CD8+ T cell repertoire clonality among 12 healthy donors, around 14 Susac syndrome patients and fewer than 19 multiple sclerosis patients.

RNA was extracted using the RNeasy kit, and roughly 0.5 to 1 ug of the RNA was reverse transcribed with random hexamers. The immunoSEQ multiplex PCR assay, which covers 54 Vbeta and 13 Jbeta segments, was used to amplify TCR beta CDR3 regions. To correct PCR amplification bias, a synthetic template baseline was used for both primer optimization and computational correction. As for how the authors treated the data: Reads were annotated to V, D and J genes according to IMGT and were analyzed with immunoSEQ Analyzer, with only productive sequences retained. Clonality was computed as one minus Shannon entropy normalized by log2 of the number of productive unique sequences. For each patient and control, public and private clones were evaluated within the 100 most prevalent clones. Susac-specific clones were defined as absent from healthy and MS cohorts, 850 to 1,300 published viral clones and other ImmuneACCESS disease sequences. TCRdb reprocessed the public reads (quality trimming at Q25 with fastp, clone calling with MiXCR) and kept in-frame beta chains. Each record represents a unique CDR3 protein, reported with the most common genes and DNA among its rows. The V and J calls were not made by the authors but by TCRdb's processing. This sample comprises about 90,000 distinct CDR3 sequences, approximately 96% of them detected only once. Clones ranked in the top ten supply roughly 0.62% of the sample.

V drops 5 bases and J drops 7 bases, leaving 19 bases in between. Based on the germline V gene, the CDR1 and CDR2 sequences are SGHAT and FQNNGV. From the cysteine through the phenylalanine, the CDR3 covers 15 amino acids. CDR3 DNA only is kept here, 45 bases in frame from base 1. Comment on this clonotype: The specificity of this receptor is unknown. No per-base quality is available; no much larger clone lies one base away.

High-throughput TCR beta sequencing profiled peripheral blood CD8+ and CD4+ T cells from healthy donors, Susac syndrome patients and multiple sclerosis patients. The Susac syndrome patients fulfilled recently defined diagnostic criteria for definite or probable disease. CD8+ TEMRA cells were enriched by FACS, while bulk CD8+ and CD4+ T cells were purified by magnetic negative isolation. Blood was collected in EDTA tubes and processed within 24 hours, with PBMCs isolated through density gradient centrifugation. PBMCs destined for TCR sequencing were cryopreserved in liquid nitrogen and later thawed in a 37 °C water bath. Purity of sorted or isolated CD4+, CD8+ and CD8+ TEMRA cells was at least 90%. Beyond this particular receptor, the publication reports: CD8+ repertoires in Susac syndrome showed clonal expansion, which was highest in CD8+ TEMRA cells and was greater in clinically active patients than in remitting patients. The number of individuals in the TCR sequencing and HLA analysis was recognized as being relatively small. Looking at Susac-specific public clones, the researchers identified some 15 in the total CD8+ repertoire and roughly five in the CD8+ TEMRA repertoire.

The sequenced material came from CD8+ T cells from PBMCs. The TCR originated in a human donor with Susac syndrome. The receptor chain draws on TRBV11-2 and TRBJ2-3, and perhaps TRBD2 as D gene, on 5 matching bases. The CDR3 region has the sequence CASSPSADFTHTQYF. The sequence in DNA is TGTGCCAGCAGCCCCTCAGCGGACTTCACCCATACGCAGTATTTT.